Listed here are 5 T cell receptor beta chains from one sample, sequenced in a study of identical twins. TCRdb analysed the 5' RACE reads with MiXCR anew, one entry per CDR3 protein. Of 1.5 million to 2 million distinct CDR3 sequences in the sample, around a third were seen once. Sequencing input: cord blood. Source of these receptors: a newborn girl in good health.

This chain connects TRBV6-1 to TRBJ1-2, with D maybe TRBD1 (5 bases). The CDR3 covers 13 residues. V was shortened by 5 bases and J by 8 bases, with 15 bases between the two germline ends. Germline V gene sequence: CDR1 MNHNS, CDR2 SASEGT. The CDR3 DNA reads as TGTGCCAGCAGTCCAGGGTCGGTTGCCGGCTACACCTTC. Translation gives CASSPGSVAGYTF.

The chain recombines TRBV29-1 with TRBJ1-1; tentative D call: TRBD1 (6 bases). V was cut by 5 bases and J by 2 bases, with 12 bases left in between. The CDR3 contains 13 residues. Germline loops: CDR1 SQVTM, CDR2 ANQGSEA. CDR3 protein: CSVQGRYNTEAFF. The DNA of the CDR3 is TGCAGCGTTCAGGGGCGTTATAACACTGAAGCTTTCTTT.

Concerning this clonotype: This may come from a read error, since a much larger clone is one base off. The J gene is TRBJ2-1, the V gene TRBV20-1; 10 bases are a match to TRBD2. Trimming at V came to 1 base and at J to 4 bases, leaving 7 bases not matched to a gene. The CDR3 totals 16 residues. Germline values: CDR1 DFQATT, CDR2 SNEGSKA (reference sequence). The CDR3 protein is CSARGTLLAGYNEQFF. The CDR3 nucleotides read TGCAGTGCTAGAGGTACCCTACTAGCGGGGTACAATGAGCAGTTCTTC.

This clonotype was seen only a few times. The rearrangement links TRBV2 to TRBJ2-3; D call uncertain. The CDR3 contains 15 residues. The germline CDR1 and CDR2 sequences are SNHLY and FYNNEI. V lost 3 bases to trimming and J lost 0 bases, with 10 bases between them. CDR3 bases: TGTGCCAGCAGTGAGGAGTACCCTAGCACAGATACGCAGTATTTT. This codes for CASSEEYPSTDTQYF.

In its sample, this clonotype was seen a few times. The chain recombines TRBV5-1 with TRBJ2-5, with 11 positions matching TRBD2. Germline V gene data show CDR1 as SGHRS and CDR2 as YFSETQ. The V and J ends lost 4 bases and 5 bases, in that order; junction bases with no gene match: 10. This CDR3 contains 16 residues. The CDR3 DNA is TGCGCCAGCAGCCCCCTCGGTAGCGGGAGGGTGGAGACCCAGTACTTC. This gives the protein CASSPLGSGRVETQYF.